This TCR beta chain was captured by sequencing in a study of molecular identifiers for immune sequencing clone quantification. This clonotype was counted at least ten times. Its antigen is unidentified. Sorting defined naive CD8 T cells as CD8+CD4-CCR7+CD45RA+. Trimming removed 1 base at V and 3 bases at J, with 3 bases between. Germline values: CDR1 LGHDT, CDR2 YNNKEL (reference sequence). The CDR3 sequence is 13 residues long. Study observations and caveats: Sizes of clones that are highly expanded could be underestimated (if identical TCR molecules share a barcode).

TCRdb used MiXCR to reprocess the PCR reads, holding one entry per CDR3 protein. Altogether about half a million distinct CDR3 sequences are present, 20% to 25% being singletons, with the ten largest covering more than 0.8%. The sequence came from a human donor in good health. Some libraries in this study had Jurkat cell RNA spiked in. The gene calls are TRBV3-1 and TRBJ1-4, with D hard to call. Sequences were obtained from naive CD8+ T cells from blood, with Jurkat cell RNA spiked in. The subset: FACS-sorted CD8+CD4-CCR7+CD45RA+ naive T cells. The DNA for the CDR3 is TGTGCCAGCAGCCAAGGGGCTAATGAAAAACTGTTTTTT. Encoded protein: CASSQGANEKLFF.